Below, one T cell receptor beta chain is given with its context. Its specificity is unknown. The same CDR3 also results from other DNA sequences found in this sample. This record comes from a study of shared clonotypes between healthy human individuals. Overall study results and limits: The study found lower generation probabilities in non-shared clonotypes than in those shared by all four donors.

Selected positively for CCR7 and CD45RO-negative, naive CD8 cells excluded terminally differentiated effector memory CD45RA+ cells. V dropped 4 bases and J dropped 7; count of bases not matched to a gene: 3. The germline V gene has CDR1 SGHTA and CDR2 FQGNSA. The CDR3 is 15 residues long. Original data processing: Because ImmunoSEQ provided only junction sequences with no quality scores, the filtering differed. The method was immunoSEQ multiplex PCR; TCRdb's version includes in-frame clones alone and lacks a portion of them. V and J calls and clone size are copied from that table; D and trimming were computed from the DNA. The sample shows about 580,000 clones, roughly 98% of them seen only once.

Sequencing was done on a sample of naive CD8+ T cells sorted from blood. This TCR was recovered from a man younger than 45 in good health. The V call is TRBV7-2, the J call TRBJ2-1, with 14 bases fitting TRBD2. CDR3: CASSSGLAGVNEQFF. DNA for the CDR3: TGTGCCAGCAGCTCGGGACTAGCGGGAGTAAATGAGCAGTTCTTC.